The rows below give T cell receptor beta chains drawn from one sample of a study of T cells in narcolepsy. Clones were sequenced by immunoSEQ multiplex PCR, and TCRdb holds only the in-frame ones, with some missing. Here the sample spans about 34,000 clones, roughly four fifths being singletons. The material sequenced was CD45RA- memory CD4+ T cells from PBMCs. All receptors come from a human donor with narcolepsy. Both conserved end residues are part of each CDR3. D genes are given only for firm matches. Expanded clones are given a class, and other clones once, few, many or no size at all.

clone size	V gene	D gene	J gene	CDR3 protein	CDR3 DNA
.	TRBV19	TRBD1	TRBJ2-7	CASSIRDRDNEQYF	TGTGCCAGTAGTATACGGGACAGGGACAACGAGCAGTACTTC
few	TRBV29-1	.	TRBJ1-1	CSAGQQNTEAFF	TGCAGCGCCGGACAGCAGAACACTGAAGCTTTCTTT
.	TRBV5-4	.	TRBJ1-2	CASSQAGSRSPYGYTF	TGTGCCAGCAGCCAGGCGGGCAGCCGAAGTCCCTATGGCTACACCTTC
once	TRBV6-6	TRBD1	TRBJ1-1	CASSRGQGEAFF	TGTGCCAGCAGCAGGGGGCAAGGTGAAGCTTTCTTT
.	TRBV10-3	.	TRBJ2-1	CAISDYNEQFF	TGTGCCATCAGTGACTACAATGAGCAGTTCTTC
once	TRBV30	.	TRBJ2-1	CAWSTGAGTYNEQFF	TGTGCCTGGTCAACGGGGGCAGGGACCTACAATGAGCAGTTCTTC
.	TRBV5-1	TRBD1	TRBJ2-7	CASSGGTGGPYEQYF	TGCGCCAGCAGCGGGGGGACAGGGGGCCCCTACGAGCAGTACTTC
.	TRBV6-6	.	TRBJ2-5	CASSYSENTQETQYF	TGTGCCAGCAGTTACTCGGAGAACACTCAAGAGACCCAGTACTTC
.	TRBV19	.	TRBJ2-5	CASSIQVQETQYF	TGTGCCAGTAGTATACAGGTCCAAGAGACCCAGTACTTC
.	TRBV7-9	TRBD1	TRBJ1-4	CASSPGQGENEKLFF	TGTGCCAGCAGCCCCGGACAGGGGGAAAATGAAAAACTGTTTTTT
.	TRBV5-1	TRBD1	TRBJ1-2	CASSLDPTGDGYTF	TGCGCCAGCAGCTTGGATCCGACAGGGGATGGCTACACCTTC
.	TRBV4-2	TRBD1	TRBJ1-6	CASSLGQGVRSPLHF	TGTGCCAGCAGCCTAGGACAGGGAGTACGGTCACCCCTCCACTTT
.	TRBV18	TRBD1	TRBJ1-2	CASSETTGYDGYTF	TGTGCCAGCTCAGAGACGACAGGGTATGACGGCTACACCTTC
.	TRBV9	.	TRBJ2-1	CASSAHGGAGEQFF	TGTGCCAGCAGCGCCCACGGAGGGGCGGGTGAGCAGTTCTTC
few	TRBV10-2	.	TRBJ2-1	CASSGASSYNEQFF	TGCGCCAGCAGTGGGGCCAGCTCCTACAATGAGCAGTTCTTC
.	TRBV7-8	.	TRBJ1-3	CASSLFLGSGNTIYF	TGTGCCAGCAGCTTATTTCTGGGGTCCGGAAACACCATATATTTT
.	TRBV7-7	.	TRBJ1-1	CASSRQLNTEAFF	TGTGCTAGCAGCCGTCAGCTGAACACTGAAGCTTTCTTT
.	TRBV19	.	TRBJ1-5	CASRSLQGDQPQHF	TGTGCCAGCAGATCCCTACAGGGAGATCAGCCCCAGCATTTT
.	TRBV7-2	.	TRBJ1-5	CASSRQKGSNQPQHF	TGTGCCAGCAGTAGACAGAAAGGGAGCAATCAGCCCCAGCATTTT
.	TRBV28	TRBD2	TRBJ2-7	CASRPSGGQILGEQYF	TGTGCCAGCCGCCCATCGGGGGGGCAGATCCTAGGGGAGCAGTACTTC
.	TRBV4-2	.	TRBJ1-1	CASSQGGANTEAFF	TGTGCCAGCAGCCAAGGGGGGGCGAACACTGAAGCTTTCTTT
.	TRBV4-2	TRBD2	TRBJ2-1	CASSQVRGSGNEQFF	TGTGCCAGCAGCCAAGTCCGCGGGAGTGGAAATGAGCAGTTCTTC
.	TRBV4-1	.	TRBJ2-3	CASSQINLGIDTDTQYF	TGCGCCAGCAGCCAAATCAACCTAGGAATAGACACAGATACGCAGTATTTT
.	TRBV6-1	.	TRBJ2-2	CASSLMGGELFF	TGTGCCAGCAGTTTAATGGGAGGGGAGCTGTTTTTT
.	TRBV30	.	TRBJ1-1	CAWSVPGSRTEAFF	TGTGCCTGGAGTGTACCGGGAAGTCGCACTGAAGCTTTCTTT
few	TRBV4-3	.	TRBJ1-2	CASSQDGGDWGYGYTF	TGCGCCAGCAGCCAAGATGGGGGGGATTGGGGCTATGGCTACACCTTC
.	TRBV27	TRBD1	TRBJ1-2	CASSHTIDRAYGYTF	TGTGCCAGCAGCCACACAATTGACAGGGCCTATGGCTACACCTTC
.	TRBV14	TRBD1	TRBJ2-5	CASSPSTGLETQYF	TGTGCCAGCAGCCCATCGACAGGGCTGGAGACCCAGTACTTC
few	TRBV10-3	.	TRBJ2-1	CAISESNSSSKSNEQFF	TGTGCCATCAGTGAGTCGAACTCTAGCTCAAAATCCAATGAGCAGTTCTTC
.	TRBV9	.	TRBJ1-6	CASSVATDSPLHF	TGTGCCAGCAGCGTAGCTACGGATTCACCCCTCCACTTT
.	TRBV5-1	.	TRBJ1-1	CASSYLGNTEAFF	TGCGCCAGCAGCTACCTTGGCAACACTGAAGCTTTCTTT
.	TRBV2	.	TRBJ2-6	CASSWRGLSSGANVLTF	TGTGCCAGCAGCTGGCGGGGATTGTCTTCTGGGGCCAACGTCCTGACTTTC
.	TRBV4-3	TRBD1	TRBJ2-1	CASSGGTGTGEIHNNEQFF	TGCGCCAGCAGCGGGGGTACCGGGACAGGGGAAATACACAACAATGAGCAGTTCTTC
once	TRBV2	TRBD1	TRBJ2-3	CASSVGDRDGDTQYF	TGTGCCAGCAGTGTAGGGGACAGGGACGGAGATACGCAGTATTTT
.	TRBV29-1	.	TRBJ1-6	CSVRVPGGDYNSPLHF	TGCAGCGTTAGGGTTCCAGGAGGGGATTATAATTCACCCCTCCACTTT
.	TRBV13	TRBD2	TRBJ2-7	CASSLGTSPTIAYEQYF	TGTGCCAGCAGCTTAGGGACTAGCCCCACGATCGCCTACGAGCAGTACTTC
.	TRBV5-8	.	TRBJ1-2	CASSLSPGLYGYTF	TGTGCCAGCAGCTTGAGTCCAGGGCTTTATGGCTACACCTTC
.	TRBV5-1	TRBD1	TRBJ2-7	CASSPSIRTGGYEQYF	TGCGCCAGCAGCCCAAGTATCCGGACAGGGGGCTACGAGCAGTACTTC
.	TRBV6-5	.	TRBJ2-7	CASSWERGAYEQYF	TGTGCCAGCAGTTGGGAAAGGGGGGCCTACGAGCAGTACTTC
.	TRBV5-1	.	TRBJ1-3	CASSSGDTSAGNTIYF	TGCGCCAGCAGCTCGGGGGACACCTCTGCTGGAAACACCATATATTTT
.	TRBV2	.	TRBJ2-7	CASSESDYEQYF	TGTGCCAGCAGTGAAAGTGACTACGAGCAGTACTTC
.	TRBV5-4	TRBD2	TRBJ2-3	CASSLRREGRTQYF	TGTGCCAGCAGCTTAAGGCGGGAGGGGCGGACGCAGTATTTT
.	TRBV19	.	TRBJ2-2	CASSTVRGTPFGELFF	TGTGCCAGTAGCACTGTACGGGGCACCCCCTTCGGGGAGCTGTTTTTT
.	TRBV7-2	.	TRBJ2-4	CASSFFLATAKNIQYF	TGTGCCAGCAGCTTTTTTCTAGCTACGGCCAAAAACATTCAGTACTTC
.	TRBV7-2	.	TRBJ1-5	CASSPGTINQPQHF	TGTGCCAGCAGCCCTGGGACAATAAATCAGCCCCAGCATTTT